A selection of T cell receptor beta chains follows, all from one sample in a study of T cell clones after liver transplantation. The repertoire was sequenced with immunoSEQ multiplex PCR; TCRdb's copy has only in-frame clones and lacks some. The repertoire includes fewer than 50,000 clones, around 84% of them detected once, and almost 2.5% sits in the top ten. The starting material was CD4+ T cells from blood, obtained 24 months after liver transplant. The receptors were sampled from a human patient who received a liver transplant. Some T cells may be transferred from the graft donor. CDR3s include the opening cysteine and the closing phenylalanine or tryptophan. D genes are given only for firm matches. Not all rows give a size; the values are once, few, many and, for expanded clones, a class.

J | size | V | D | CDR3 | DNA
TRBJ1-1 | NA | TRBV7-3 | NA | CASSLKWGATEAFF | TGTGCCAGCAGTTTAAAATGGGGGGCCACTGAAGCTTTCTTT
TRBJ2-3 | NA | TRBV19 | TRBD2 | CASSGGTSPEGLTDTQYF | TGTGCCAGTAGTGGGGGGACTAGTCCGGAGGGCTTGACAGATACGCAGTATTTT
TRBJ2-1 | NA | TRBV6-1 | NA | CASSEYFQGGARINEQFF | TGTGCCAGCAGTGAATACTTTCAGGGTGGGGCAAGGATTAATGAGCAGTTCTTC
TRBJ2-7 | NA | TRBV9 | NA | CASSVVGLGEQYF | TGTGCCAGCAGCGTAGTGGGGTTAGGGGAGCAGTACTTC
TRBJ1-3 | NA | TRBV7-9 | NA | CASSLLREGGNTIYF | TGTGCCAGCAGCTTACTCAGGGAAGGGGGAAACACCATATATTTT
TRBJ2-3 | NA | TRBV19 | TRBD1 | CGVRDRTTDTQYF | TGTGGCGTCAGGGACAGAACCACAGATACGCAGTATTTT
TRBJ1-5 | NA | TRBV30 | TRBD1 | CACRGQGSQPQHF | TGTGCCTGCAGGGGACAGGGCTCCCAGCCCCAGCATTTT
TRBJ1-1 | NA | TRBV4-1 | TRBD1 | CASSQEGQGHTEAFF | TGCGCCAGCAGCCAAGAGGGACAGGGCCACACTGAAGCTTTCTTT
TRBJ2-3 | NA | TRBV7-9 | NA | CASSLEVGAAPRARTQYF | TGTGCCAGCAGCTTAGAAGTTGGGGCTGCGCCGCGGGCGCGGACGCAGTATTTT
TRBJ1-2 | NA | TRBV11-2 | NA | CASSLATSANYGYTF | TGTGCCAGCAGCCTTGCGACTTCAGCTAACTATGGCTACACCTTC
TRBJ2-3 | NA | TRBV6-5 | NA | CASSFSSTSDTQYF | TGTGCCAGCAGTTTTTCTTCTACTTCAGATACGCAGTATTTT
TRBJ2-7 | few | TRBV9 | NA | CASSVGQGRYEQYF | TGTGCCAGCAGCGTAGGGCAGGGTCGCTACGAGCAGTACTTC
TRBJ2-4 | NA | TRBV2 | NA | CASGLWDSEFLAKNIQYF | TGTGCCAGCGGGTTATGGGACTCCGAATTCCTAGCCAAAAACATTCAGTACTTC
TRBJ2-7 | NA | TRBV19 | TRBD2 | CASSISFGTSGRIGSYEQYF | TGTGCCAGTAGTATTTCTTTTGGAACTAGCGGGAGGATTGGCTCCTACGAGCAGTACTTC
TRBJ2-1 | few | TRBV7-3 | NA | CASSYQPGRGEHEQFF | TGTGCCAGCAGCTACCAACCGGGGCGGGGCGAGCATGAGCAGTTCTTC
TRBJ1-5 | NA | TRBV6-1 | NA | CATRTSLSPQHF | TGTGCCACTAGGACATCCCTCTCGCCCCAGCATTTT
TRBJ1-2 | NA | TRBV29-1 | NA | CSVGQSYTF | TGCAGCGTTGGGCAGAGCTACACCTTC
TRBJ1-2 | once | TRBV9 | NA | CASSARVNYGYTF | TGTGCCAGCAGCGCCAGGGTAAACTATGGCTACACCTTC
TRBJ1-1 | NA | TRBV7-3 | TRBD1 | CASRGQGANTEAFF | TGTGCCAGCAGGGGACAGGGGGCAAACACTGAAGCTTTCTTT
TRBJ2-7 | NA | TRBV7-9 | NA | CASRGDGAYEQYF | TGTGCCAGCAGGGGGGACGGGGCCTACGAGCAGTACTTC
TRBJ1-6 | NA | TRBV7-2 | NA | CASSLLDTYNSPLHF | TGTGCCAGCAGCCTACTGGACACCTATAATTCACCCCTCCACTTT
TRBJ2-7 | NA | TRBV19 | TRBD1 | CASSISGQGYYEQYF | TGTGCCAGTAGTATTAGCGGACAGGGATACTACGAGCAGTACTTC
TRBJ2-7 | few | TRBV13 | TRBD1 | CASSQPNFGTGEYYEQYF | TGTGCCAGCAGCCAGCCTAACTTTGGGACAGGGGAGTATTACGAGCAGTACTTC
TRBJ1-5 | NA | TRBV30 | NA | CACNRGPNQPQHF | TGTGCCTGTAACCGGGGGCCCAATCAGCCCCAGCATTTT
TRBJ2-7 | NA | TRBV18 | NA | CASSPREVDDEQYF | TGTGCCAGCTCACCGAGGGAAGTAGATGACGAGCAGTACTTC
TRBJ1-1 | few | TRBV6-6 | NA | CASSYKNTEAFF | TGTGCCAGCAGTTACAAGAACACTGAAGCTTTCTTT
TRBJ2-1 | few | TRBV11-2 | TRBD1 | CASSLEQGAYNEQFF | TGTGCCAGCAGCTTAGAACAGGGGGCCTACAATGAGCAGTTCTTC
TRBJ2-2 | NA | TRBV27 | TRBD1 | CASSPGTVNTGELFF | TGTGCCAGCAGTCCCGGGACAGTGAACACCGGGGAGCTGTTTTTT
TRBJ1-2 | NA | TRBV6-5 | NA | CASRRDKPNYGYTF | TGTGCCAGCAGACGGGACAAACCTAACTATGGCTACACCTTC